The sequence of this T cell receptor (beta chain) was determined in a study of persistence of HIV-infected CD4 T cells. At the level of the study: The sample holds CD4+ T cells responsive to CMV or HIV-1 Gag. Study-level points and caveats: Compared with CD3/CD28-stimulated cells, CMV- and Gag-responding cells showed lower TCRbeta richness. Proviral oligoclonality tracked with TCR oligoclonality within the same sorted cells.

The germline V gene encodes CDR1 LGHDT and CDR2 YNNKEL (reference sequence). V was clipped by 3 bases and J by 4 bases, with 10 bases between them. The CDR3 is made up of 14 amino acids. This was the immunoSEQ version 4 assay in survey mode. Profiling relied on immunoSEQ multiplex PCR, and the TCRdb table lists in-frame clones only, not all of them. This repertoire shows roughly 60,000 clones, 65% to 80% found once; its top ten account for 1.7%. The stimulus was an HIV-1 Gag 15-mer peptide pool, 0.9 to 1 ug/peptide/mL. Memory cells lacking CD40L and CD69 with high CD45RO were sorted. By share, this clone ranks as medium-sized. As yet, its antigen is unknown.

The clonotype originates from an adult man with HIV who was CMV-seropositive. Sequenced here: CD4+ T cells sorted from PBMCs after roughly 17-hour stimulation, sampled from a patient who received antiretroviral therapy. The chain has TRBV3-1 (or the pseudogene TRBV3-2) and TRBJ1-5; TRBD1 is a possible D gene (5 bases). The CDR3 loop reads CASSHRGVNQPQHF. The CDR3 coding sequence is TGTGCCAGCAGCCACCGGGGGGTTAATCAGCCCCAGCATTTT.